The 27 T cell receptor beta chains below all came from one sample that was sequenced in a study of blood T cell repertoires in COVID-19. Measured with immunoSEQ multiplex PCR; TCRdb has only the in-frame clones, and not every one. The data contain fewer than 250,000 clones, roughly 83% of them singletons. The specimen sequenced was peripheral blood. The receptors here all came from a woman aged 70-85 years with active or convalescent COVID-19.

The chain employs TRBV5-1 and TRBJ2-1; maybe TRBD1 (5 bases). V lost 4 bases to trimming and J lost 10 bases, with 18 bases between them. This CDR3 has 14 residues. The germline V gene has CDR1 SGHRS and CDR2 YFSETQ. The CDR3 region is CASSLTLDSPEQFF. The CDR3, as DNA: TGCGCCAGCAGCCTAACCCTCGACAGCCCGGAGCAGTTCTTC. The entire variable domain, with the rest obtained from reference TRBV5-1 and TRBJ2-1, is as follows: KAGVTQTPRYLIKTRGQQVTLSCSPISGHRSVSWYQQTPGQGLQFLFEYFSETQRNKGNFPGRFSGRQFSNSRSEMNVSTLELGDSALYLCASSLTLDSPEQFFGPGTRLTVL.

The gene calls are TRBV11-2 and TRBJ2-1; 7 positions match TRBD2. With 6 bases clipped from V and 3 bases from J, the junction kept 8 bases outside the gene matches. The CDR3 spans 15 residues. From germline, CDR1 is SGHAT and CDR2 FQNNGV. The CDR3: CASSLAATLYNEQFF. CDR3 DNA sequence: TGTGCCAGCAGTCTAGCGGCAACCCTCTACAATGAGCAGTTCTTC.

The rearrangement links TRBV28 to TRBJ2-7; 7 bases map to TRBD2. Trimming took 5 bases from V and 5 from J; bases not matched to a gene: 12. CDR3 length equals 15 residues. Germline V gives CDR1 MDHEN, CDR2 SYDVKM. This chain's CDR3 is CASSPRALADNEQYF. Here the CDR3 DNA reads TGTGCCAGCAGTCCGAGGGCTCTAGCGGACAACGAGCAGTACTTC.

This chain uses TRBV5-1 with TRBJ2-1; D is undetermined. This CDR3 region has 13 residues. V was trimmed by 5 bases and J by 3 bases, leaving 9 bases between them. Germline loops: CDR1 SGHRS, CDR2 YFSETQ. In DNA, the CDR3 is TGCGCCAGCAGAGATCAGAACTACAATGAGCAGTTCTTC. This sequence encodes CASRDQNYNEQFF.

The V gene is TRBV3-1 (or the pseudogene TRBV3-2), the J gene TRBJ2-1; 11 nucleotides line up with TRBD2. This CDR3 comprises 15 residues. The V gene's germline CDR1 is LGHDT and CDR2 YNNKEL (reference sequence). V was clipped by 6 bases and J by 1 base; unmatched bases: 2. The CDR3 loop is CASRGTSGSYNEQFF. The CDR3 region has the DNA TGTGCCAGCAGGGGGACTAGCGGATCCTACAATGAGCAGTTCTTC.

CDR3: CASSPAGREWSGELFF. The DNA of the CDR3 is TGTGCCAGCAGCCCCGCCGGGCGGGAGTGGAGCGGGGAGCTGTTTTTT. The V call is TRBV5-4, the J call TRBJ2-2, with TRBD2 identical over 7 bases. CDR3 length equals 16 residues. Germline assignment: CDR1 SGHNT and CDR2 YYREEE (reference sequence). Trimming at V came to 4 bases and at J to 7 bases, leaving 13 bases not matched to a gene.

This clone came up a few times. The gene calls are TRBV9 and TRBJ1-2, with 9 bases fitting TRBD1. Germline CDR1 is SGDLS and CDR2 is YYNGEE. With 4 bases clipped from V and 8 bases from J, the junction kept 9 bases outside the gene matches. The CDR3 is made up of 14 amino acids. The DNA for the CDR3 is TGTGCCAGCAGCACAGGACAGGGGCTAAGGGGCTACACCTTC. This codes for CASSTGQGLRGYTF. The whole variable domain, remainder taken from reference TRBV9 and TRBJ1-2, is DSGVTQTPKHLITATGQRVTLRCSPRSGDLSVYWYQQSLDQGLQFLIQYYNGEERAKGNILERFSAQQFPDLHSELNLSSLELGDSALYFCASSTGQGLRGYTFGSGTRLTVV.

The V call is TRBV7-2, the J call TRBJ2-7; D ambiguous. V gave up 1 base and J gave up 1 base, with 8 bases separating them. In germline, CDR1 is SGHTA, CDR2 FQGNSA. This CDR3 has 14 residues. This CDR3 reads CASSLGSSSYEQYF. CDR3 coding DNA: TGTGCCAGCAGCTTAGGTAGCAGTTCCTACGAGCAGTACTTC.

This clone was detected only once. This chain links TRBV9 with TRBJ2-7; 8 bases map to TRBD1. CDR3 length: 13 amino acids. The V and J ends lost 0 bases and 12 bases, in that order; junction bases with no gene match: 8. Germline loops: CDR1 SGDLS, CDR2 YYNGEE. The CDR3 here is CASSVDGRGRVYF. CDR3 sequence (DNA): TGTGCCAGCAGCGTAGACGGCAGGGGGCGTGTGTACTTC. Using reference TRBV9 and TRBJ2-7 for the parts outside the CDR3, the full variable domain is DSGVTQTPKHLITATGQRVTLRCSPRSGDLSVYWYQQSLDQGLQFLIQYYNGEERAKGNILERFSAQQFPDLHSELNLSSLELGDSALYFCASSVDGRGRVYFGPGTRLTVT.

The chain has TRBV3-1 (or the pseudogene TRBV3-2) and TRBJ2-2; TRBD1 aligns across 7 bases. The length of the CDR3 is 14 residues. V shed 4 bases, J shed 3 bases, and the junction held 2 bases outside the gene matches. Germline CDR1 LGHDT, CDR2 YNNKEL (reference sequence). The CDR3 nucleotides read TGTGCCAGCAGCCTTACAGGGGACACCGGGGAGCTGTTTTTT. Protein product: CASSLTGDTGELFF.

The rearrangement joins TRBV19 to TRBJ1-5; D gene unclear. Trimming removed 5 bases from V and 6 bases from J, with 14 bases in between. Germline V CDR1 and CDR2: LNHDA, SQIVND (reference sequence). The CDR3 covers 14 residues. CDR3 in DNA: TGTGCCAGTAGTCTGACTATGGCCTTTCAGCCCCAGCATTTT. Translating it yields CASSLTMAFQPQHF.

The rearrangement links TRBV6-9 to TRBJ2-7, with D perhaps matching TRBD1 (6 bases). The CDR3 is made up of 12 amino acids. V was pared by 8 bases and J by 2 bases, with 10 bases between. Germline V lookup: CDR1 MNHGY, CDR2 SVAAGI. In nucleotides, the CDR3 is TGTGCCAGCGAGACAGGAACCTACGAGCAGTACTTC. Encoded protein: CASETGTYEQYF.

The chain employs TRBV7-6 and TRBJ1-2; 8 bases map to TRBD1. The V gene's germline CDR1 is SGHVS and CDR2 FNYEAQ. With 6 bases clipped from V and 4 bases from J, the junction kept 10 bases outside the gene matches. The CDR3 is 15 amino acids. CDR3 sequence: CASRGRDRFCYGYTF. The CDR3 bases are TGTGCCAGCAGAGGACGGGACAGGTTTTGCTATGGCTACACCTTC.

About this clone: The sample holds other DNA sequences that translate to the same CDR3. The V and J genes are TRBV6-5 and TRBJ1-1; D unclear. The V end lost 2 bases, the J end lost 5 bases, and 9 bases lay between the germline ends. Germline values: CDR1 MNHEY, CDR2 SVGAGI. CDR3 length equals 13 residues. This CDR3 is CASSYPGRTEAFF. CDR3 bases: TGTGCCAGCAGTTACCCTGGTCGGACTGAAGCTTTCTTT.

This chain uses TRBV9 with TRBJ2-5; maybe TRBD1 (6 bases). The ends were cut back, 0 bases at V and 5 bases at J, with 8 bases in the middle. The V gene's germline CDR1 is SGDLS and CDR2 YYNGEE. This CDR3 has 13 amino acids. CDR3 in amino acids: CASSVVGAETQYF. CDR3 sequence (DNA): TGTGCCAGCAGCGTAGTGGGGGCGGAGACCCAGTACTTC.

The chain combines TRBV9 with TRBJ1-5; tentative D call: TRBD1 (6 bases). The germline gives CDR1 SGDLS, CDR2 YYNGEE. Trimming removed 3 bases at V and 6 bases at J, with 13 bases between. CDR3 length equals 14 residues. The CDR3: CASSETGGSQPQHF. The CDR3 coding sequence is TGTGCCAGCAGCGAGACGGGGGGCAGTCAGCCCCAGCATTTT.

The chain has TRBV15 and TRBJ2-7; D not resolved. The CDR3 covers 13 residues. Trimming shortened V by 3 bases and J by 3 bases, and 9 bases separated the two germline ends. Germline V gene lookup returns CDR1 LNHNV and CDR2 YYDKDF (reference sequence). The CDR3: CATSSRFNYEQYF. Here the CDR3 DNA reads TGTGCCACCAGCAGCCGGTTTAACTACGAGCAGTACTTC.

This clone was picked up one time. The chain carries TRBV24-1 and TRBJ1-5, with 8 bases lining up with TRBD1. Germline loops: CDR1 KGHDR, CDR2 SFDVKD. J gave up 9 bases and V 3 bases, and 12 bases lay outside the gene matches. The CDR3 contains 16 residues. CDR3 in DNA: TGTGCCACCAGTGATCCGGGGACAGGAGGAGGGAGGCCCCAGCATTTT. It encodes CATSDPGTGGGRPQHF.

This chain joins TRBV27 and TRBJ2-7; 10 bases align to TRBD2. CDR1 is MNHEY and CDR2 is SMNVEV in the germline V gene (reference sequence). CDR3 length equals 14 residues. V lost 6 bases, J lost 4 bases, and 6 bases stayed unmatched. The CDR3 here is CASSGAGGPYEQYF. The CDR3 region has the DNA TGTGCCAGCAGCGGAGCGGGAGGGCCTTACGAGCAGTACTTC.

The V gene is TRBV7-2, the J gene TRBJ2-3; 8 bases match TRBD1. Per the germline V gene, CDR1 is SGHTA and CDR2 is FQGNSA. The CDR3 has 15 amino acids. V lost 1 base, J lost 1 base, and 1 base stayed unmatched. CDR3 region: CASSLVTGGTDTQYF. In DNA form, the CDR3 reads TGTGCCAGCAGCTTAGTGACAGGGGGCACAGATACGCAGTATTTT.

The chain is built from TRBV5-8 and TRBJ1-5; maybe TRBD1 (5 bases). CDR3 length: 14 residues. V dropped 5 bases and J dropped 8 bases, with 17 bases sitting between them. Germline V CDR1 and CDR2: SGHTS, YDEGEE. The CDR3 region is CASSRWGDEEPQHF. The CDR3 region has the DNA TGTGCCAGCAGTCGGTGGGGGGATGAGGAGCCCCAGCATTTT. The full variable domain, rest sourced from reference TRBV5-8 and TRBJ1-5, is EAGVTQSPTHLIKTRGQQATLRCSPISGHTSVYWYQQALGLGLQFLLWYDEGEERNRGNFPPRFSGRQFPNYSSELNVNALELEDSALYLCASSRWGDEEPQHFGDGTRLSIL.

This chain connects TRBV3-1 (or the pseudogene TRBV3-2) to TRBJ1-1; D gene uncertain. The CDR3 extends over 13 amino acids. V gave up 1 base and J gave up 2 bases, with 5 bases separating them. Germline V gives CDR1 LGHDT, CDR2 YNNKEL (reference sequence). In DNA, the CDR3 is TGTGCCAGCAGCCAAGGGCATAACACTGAAGCTTTCTTT. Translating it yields CASSQGHNTEAFF.

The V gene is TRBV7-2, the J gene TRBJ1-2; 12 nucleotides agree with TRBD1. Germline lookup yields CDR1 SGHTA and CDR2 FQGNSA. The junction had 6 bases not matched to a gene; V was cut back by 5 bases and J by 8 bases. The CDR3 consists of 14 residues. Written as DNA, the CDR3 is TGTGCCAGCAGCCCGGGGACAGGGGGCGGCGGCTACACCTTC. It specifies CASSPGTGGGGYTF.

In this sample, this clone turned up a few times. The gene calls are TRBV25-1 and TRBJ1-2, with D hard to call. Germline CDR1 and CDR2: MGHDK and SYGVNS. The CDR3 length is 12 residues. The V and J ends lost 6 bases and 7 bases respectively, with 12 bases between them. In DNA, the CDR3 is TGTGCCAGCAGGCCCCAGGAGGGTGGCTACACCTTC. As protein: CASRPQEGGYTF.

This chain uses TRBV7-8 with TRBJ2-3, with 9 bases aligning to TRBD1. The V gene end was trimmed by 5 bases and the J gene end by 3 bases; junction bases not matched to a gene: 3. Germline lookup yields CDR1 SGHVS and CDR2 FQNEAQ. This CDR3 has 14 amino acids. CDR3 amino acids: CASSPTGGTDTQYF. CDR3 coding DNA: TGTGCCAGCAGCCCGACAGGGGGGACAGATACGCAGTATTTT.

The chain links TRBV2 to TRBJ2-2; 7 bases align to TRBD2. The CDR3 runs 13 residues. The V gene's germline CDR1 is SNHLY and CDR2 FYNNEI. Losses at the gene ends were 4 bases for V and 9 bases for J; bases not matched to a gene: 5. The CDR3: CASSASGGWELFF. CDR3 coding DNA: TGTGCCAGCAGTGCTAGCGGAGGGTGGGAGCTGTTTTTT.

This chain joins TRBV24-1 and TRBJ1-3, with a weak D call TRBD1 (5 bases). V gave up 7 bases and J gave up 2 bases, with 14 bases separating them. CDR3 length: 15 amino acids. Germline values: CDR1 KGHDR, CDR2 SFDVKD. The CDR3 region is CATRKGLKTGNTIYF. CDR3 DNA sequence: TGTGCCACCAGGAAGGGGCTGAAGACTGGAAACACCATATATTTT.